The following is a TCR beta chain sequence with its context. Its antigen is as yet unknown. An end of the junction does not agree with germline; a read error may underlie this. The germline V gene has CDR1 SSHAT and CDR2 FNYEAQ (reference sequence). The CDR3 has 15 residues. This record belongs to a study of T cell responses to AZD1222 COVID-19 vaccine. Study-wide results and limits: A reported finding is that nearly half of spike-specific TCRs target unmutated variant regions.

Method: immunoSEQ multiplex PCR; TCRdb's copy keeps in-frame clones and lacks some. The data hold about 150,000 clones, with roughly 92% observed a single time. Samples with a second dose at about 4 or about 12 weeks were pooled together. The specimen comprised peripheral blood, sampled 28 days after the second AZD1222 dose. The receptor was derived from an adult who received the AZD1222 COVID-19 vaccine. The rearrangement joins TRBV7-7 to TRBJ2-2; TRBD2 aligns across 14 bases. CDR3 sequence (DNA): TGTGCTAGCAGCTCAGGACTAGCGGGGGGCGAGGAGCTGTTTTTT. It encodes CASSSGLAGGEELFF.